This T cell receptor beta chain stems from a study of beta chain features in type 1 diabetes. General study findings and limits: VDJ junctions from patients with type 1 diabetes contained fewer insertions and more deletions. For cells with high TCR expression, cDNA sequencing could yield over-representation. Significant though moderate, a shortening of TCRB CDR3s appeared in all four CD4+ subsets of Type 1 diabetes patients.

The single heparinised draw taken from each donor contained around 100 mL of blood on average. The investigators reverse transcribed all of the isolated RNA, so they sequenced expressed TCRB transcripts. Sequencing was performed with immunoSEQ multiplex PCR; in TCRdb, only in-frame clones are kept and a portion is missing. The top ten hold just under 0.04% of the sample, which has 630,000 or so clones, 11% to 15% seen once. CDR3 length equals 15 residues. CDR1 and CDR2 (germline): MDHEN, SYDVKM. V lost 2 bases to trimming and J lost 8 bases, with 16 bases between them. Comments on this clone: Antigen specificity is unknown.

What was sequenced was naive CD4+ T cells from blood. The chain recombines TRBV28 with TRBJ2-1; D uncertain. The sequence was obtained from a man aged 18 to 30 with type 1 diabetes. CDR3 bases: TGTGCCAGCAGTTTAGGTCCGGACGTCGTCCATGAGCAGTTCTTC. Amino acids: CASSLGPDVVHEQFF.